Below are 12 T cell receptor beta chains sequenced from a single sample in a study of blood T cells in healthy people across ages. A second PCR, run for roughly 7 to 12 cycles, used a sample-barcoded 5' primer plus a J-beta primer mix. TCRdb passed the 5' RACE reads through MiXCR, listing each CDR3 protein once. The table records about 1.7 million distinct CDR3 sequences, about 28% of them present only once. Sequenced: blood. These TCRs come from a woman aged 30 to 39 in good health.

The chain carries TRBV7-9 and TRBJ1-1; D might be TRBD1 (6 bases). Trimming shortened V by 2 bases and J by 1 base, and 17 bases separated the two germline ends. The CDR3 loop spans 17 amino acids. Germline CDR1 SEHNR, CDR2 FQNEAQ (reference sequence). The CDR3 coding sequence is TGTGCCAGCAGCTTAAGGGTAGTGGGGGCGCGGAACACTGAAGCTTTCTTT. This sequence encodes CASSLRVVGARNTEAFF.

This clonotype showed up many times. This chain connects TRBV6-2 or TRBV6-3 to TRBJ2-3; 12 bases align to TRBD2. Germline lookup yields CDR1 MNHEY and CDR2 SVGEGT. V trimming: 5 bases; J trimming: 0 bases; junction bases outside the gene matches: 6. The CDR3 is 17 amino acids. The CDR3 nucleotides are TGTGCCAGCAGTCCCCCGGGACTAGCGGGCAGCACAGATACGCAGTATTTT. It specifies CASSPPGLAGSTDTQYF.

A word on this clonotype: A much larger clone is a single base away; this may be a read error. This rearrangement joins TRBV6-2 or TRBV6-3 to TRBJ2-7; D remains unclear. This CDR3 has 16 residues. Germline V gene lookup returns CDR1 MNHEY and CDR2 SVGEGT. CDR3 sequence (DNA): TGTGCCGGCAGTTACTCAATTGCAGACCGTTCCTACGAGCAGTACTTC. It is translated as CAGSYSIADRSYEQYF.

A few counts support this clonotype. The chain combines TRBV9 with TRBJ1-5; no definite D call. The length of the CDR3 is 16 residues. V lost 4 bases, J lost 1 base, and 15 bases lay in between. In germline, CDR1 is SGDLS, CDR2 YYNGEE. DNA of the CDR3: TGTGCCAGCAGCCCCTGGGCAGACTTGAGCAATCAGCCCCAGCATTTT. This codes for CASSPWADLSNQPQHF.

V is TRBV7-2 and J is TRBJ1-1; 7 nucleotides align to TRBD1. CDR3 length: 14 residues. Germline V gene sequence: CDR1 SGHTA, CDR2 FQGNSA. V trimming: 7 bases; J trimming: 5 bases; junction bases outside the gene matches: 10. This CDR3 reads CASIPQGGRTEAFF. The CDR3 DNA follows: TGTGCCAGCATCCCCCAGGGGGGGAGGACTGAAGCTTTCTTT.

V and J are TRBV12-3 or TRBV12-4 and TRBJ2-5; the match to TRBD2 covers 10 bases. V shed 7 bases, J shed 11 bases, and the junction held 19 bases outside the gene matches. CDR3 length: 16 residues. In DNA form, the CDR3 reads TGTGCCAGCACTCCCCTGAGCGGGAGGGCCGTGGGGGAGCAGTACTTC. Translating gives CASTPLSGRAVGEQYF.

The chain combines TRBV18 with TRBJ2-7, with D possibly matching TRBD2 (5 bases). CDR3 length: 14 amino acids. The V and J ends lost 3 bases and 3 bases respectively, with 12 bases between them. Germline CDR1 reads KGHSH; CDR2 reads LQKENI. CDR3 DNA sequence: TGTGCCAGCTCACCCACCGAGGGTTACTACGAGCAGTACTTC. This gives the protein CASSPTEGYYEQYF.

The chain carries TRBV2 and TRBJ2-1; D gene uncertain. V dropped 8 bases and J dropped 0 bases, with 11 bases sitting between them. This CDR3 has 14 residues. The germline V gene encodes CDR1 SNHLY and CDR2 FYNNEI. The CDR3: CASAWPSSYNEQFF. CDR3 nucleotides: TGTGCCAGCGCCTGGCCGAGCTCCTACAATGAGCAGTTCTTC.

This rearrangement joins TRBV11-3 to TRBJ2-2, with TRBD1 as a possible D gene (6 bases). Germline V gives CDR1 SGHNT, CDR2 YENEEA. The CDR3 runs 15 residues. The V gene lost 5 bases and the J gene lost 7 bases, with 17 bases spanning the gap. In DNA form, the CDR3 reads TGTGCCAGCAGCCCAGGGGCAGGGGCTGTCGGGGAGCTGTTTTTT. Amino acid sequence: CASSPGAGAVGELFF.

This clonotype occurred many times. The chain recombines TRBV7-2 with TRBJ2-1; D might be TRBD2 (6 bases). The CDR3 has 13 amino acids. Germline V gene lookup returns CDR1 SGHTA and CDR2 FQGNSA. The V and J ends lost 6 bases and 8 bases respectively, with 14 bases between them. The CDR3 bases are TGTGCCAGCAGACTAGGAGGAGGGTATGAGCAGTTCTTC. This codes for CASRLGGGYEQFF.

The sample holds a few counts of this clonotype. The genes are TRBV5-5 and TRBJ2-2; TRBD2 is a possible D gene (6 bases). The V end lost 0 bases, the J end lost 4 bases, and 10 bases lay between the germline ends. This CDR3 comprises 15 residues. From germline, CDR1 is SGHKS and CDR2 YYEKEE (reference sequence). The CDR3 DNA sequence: TGTGCCAGCAGCTTGGAGGGACTCCTCACCGGGGAGCTGTTTTTT. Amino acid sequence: CASSLEGLLTGELFF.

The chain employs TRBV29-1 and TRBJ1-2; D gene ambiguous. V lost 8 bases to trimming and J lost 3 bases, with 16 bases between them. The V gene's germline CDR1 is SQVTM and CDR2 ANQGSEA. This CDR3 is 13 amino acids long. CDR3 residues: CSYGDTSDYGYTF. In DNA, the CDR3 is TGCAGCTATGGAGACACTTCGGACTATGGCTACACCTTC.